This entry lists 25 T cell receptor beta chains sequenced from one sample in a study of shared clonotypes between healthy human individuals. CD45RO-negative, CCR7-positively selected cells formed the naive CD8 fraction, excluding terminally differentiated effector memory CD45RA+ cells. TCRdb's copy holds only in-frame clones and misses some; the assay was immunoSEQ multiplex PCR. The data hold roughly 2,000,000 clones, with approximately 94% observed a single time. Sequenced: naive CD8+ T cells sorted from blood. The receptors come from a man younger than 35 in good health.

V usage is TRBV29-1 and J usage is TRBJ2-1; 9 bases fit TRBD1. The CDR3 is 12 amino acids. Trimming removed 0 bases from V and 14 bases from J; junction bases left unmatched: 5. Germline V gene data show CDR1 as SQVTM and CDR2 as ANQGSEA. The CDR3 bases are TGCAGCGTTGAAGATCTTCGACAGGGGGAGTTCTTC. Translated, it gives CSVEDLRQGEFF.

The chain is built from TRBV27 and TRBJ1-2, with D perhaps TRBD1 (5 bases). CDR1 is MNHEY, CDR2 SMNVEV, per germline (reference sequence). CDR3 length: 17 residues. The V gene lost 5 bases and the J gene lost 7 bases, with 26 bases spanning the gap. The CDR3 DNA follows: TGTGCCAGCAGTGCAACTTTCCGGAACGGGGACCTTGGTGGCTACACCTTC. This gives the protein CASSATFRNGDLGGYTF.

The CDR3 DNA reads as TGTGCCAGCAGTTTTGCCGGTATTAACACTGAAGCTTTCTTT. This encodes CASSFAGINTEAFF. The J gene is TRBJ1-1, the V gene TRBV7-9; D remains ambiguous. The CDR3 has 14 residues. In germline, CDR1 is SEHNR, CDR2 FQNEAQ (reference sequence). V lost 6 bases and J 2 bases, leaving 13 bases between the germline ends.

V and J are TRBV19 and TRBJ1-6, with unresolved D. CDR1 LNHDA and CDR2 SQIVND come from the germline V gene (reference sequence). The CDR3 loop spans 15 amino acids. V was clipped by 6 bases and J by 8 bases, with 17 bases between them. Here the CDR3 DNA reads TGTGCCAGTAGCCCTACAGTCATGGTCGATTCACCCCTCCACTTT. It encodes CASSPTVMVDSPLHF.

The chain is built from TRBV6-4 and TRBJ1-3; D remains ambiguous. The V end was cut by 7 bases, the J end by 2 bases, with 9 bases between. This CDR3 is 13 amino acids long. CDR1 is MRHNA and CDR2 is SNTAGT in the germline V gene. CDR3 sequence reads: CASTRTPGNTIYF. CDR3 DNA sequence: TGTGCCAGCACCAGGACCCCTGGAAACACCATATATTTT.

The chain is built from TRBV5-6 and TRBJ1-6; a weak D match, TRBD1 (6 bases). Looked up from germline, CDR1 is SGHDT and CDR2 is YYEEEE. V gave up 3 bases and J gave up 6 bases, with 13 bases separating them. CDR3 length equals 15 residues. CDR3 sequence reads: CASSYGTGTNSPLHF. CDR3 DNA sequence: TGTGCCAGCAGCTATGGTACAGGGACTAATTCACCCCTCCACTTT.

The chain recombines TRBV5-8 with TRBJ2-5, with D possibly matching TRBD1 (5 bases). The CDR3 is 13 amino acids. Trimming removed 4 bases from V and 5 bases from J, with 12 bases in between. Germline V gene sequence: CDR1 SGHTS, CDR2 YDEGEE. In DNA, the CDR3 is TGTGCCAGCAGCCTACAAGGGGCCGAGACCCAGTACTTC. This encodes CASSLQGAETQYF.

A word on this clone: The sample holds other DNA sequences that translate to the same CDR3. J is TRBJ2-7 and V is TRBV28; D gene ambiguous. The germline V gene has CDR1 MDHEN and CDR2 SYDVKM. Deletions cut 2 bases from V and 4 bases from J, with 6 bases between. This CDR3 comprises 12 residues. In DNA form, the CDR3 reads TGTGCCAGCAGTTTAATAGGGTACGAGCAGTACTTC. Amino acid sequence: CASSLIGYEQYF.

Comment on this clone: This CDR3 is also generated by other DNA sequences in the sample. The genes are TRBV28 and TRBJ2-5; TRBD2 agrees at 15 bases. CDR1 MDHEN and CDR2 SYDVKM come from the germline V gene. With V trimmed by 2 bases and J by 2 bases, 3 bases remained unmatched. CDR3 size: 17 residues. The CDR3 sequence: CASSLLGLAGGQETQYF. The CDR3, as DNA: TGTGCCAGCAGTTTACTCGGACTAGCGGGGGGGCAAGAGACCCAGTACTTC.

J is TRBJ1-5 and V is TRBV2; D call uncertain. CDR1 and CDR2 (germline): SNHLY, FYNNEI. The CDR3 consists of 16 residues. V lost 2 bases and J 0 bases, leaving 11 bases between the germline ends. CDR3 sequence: CASSEIEGNSNQPQHF. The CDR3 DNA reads TGTGCCAGCAGTGAAATCGAGGGTAATAGCAATCAGCCCCAGCATTTT.

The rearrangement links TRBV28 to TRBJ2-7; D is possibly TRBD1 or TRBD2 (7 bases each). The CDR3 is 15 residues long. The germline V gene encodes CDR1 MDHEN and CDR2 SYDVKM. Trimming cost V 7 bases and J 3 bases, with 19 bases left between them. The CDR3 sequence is CASTSPTGTNYEQYF. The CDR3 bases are TGTGCCAGCACCTCTCCGACAGGGACTAACTACGAGCAGTACTTC.

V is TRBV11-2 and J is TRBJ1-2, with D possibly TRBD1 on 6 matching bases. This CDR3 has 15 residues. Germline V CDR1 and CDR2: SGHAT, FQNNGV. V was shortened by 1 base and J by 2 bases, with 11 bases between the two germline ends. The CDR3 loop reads CASSLGGGENYGYTF. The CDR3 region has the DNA TGTGCCAGCAGCTTAGGAGGGGGAGAGAACTATGGCTACACCTTC.

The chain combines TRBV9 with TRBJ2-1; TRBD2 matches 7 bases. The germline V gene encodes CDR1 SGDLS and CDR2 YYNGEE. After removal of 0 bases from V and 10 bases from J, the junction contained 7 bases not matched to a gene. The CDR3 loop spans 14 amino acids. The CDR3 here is CASSVEGLGGEQFF. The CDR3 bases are TGTGCCAGCAGCGTAGAAGGACTAGGAGGCGAGCAGTTCTTC.

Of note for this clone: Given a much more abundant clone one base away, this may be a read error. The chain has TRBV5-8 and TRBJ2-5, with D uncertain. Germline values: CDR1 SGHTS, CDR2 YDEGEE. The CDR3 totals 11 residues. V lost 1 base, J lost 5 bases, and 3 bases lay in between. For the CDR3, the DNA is TGTGCCAGCAGCTTGCGGGAGACCCAGTACTTC. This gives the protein CASSLRETQYF.

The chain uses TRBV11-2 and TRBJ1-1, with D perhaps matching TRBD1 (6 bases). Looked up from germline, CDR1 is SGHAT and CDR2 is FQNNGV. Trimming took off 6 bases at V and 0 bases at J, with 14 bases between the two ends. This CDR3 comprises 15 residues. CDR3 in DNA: TGTGCCAGCAGTCTCAGAGGGGGGTTGAACACTGAAGCTTTCTTT. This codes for CASSLRGGLNTEAFF. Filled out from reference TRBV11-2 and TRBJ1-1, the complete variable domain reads EAGVAQSPRYKIIEKRQSVAFWCNPISGHATLYWYQQILGQGPKLLIQFQNNGVVDDSQLPKDRFSAERLKGVDSTLKIQPAKLEDSAVYLCASSLRGGLNTEAFFGQGTRLTVV.

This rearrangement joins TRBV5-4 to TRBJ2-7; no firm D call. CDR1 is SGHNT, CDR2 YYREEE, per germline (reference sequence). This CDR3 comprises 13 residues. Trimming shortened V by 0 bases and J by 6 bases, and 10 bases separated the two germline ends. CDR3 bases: TGTGCCAGCAGCTTGGCGCTGGCCGGCGAGCAGTACTTC. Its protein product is CASSLALAGEQYF. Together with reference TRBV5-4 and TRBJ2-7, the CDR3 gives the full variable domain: ETGVTQSPTHLIKTRGQQVTLRCSSQSGHNTVSWYQQALGQGPQFIFQYYREEENGRGNFPPRFSGLQFPNYSSELNVNALELDDSALYLCASSLALAGEQYFGPGTRLTVT.

Written as DNA, the CDR3 is TGTGCCAGCAGTGATGACTTTACCCAAGAGACCCAGTACTTC. Translated, it gives CASSDDFTQETQYF. This rearrangement joins TRBV2 to TRBJ2-5, with D unclear. The CDR3 totals 14 residues. Germline CDR1 is SNHLY and CDR2 is FYNNEI. The V end was cut by 3 bases, the J end by 1 base, with 9 bases between.

The CDR3 sequence: CASSETGVNTQYF. DNA for the CDR3: TGTGCCAGCAGTGAAACAGGGGTTAATACGCAGTATTTT. The V gene is TRBV28, the J gene TRBJ2-3; TRBD1 matches 7 bases. This CDR3 has 13 residues. Losses at the gene ends were 5 bases for V and 7 bases for J; bases not matched to a gene: 6. Germline assignment: CDR1 MDHEN and CDR2 SYDVKM.

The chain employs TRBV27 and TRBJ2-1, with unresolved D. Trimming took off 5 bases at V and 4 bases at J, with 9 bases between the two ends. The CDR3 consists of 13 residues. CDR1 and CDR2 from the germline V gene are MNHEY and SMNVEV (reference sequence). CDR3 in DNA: TGTGCCAGCAGTATCGACAAGTACAATGAGCAGTTCTTC. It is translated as CASSIDKYNEQFF.

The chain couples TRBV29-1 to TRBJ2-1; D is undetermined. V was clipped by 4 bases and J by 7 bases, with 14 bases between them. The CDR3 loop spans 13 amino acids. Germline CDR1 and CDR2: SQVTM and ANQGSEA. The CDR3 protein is CSVVGVTANEQFF. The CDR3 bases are TGCAGCGTTGTCGGTGTTACAGCTAATGAGCAGTTCTTC.

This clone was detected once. The CDR3: CASSPEGVGGYTF. The CDR3 DNA is TGCGCCAGCAGCCCGGAAGGGGTAGGAGGCTACACCTTC. The chain combines TRBV5-1 with TRBJ1-2, with D possibly matching TRBD1 (5 bases). This CDR3 is built from 13 residues. Germline CDR1 is SGHRS and CDR2 is YFSETQ. The V end was cut by 4 bases, the J end by 8 bases, with 15 bases between.

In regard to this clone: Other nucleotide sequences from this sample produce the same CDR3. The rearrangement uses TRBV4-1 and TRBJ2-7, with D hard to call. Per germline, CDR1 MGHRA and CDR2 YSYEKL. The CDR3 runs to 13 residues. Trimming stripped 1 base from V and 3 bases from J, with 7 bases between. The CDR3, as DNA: TGCGCCAGCAGCCAAGGACTCAACTACGAGCAGTACTTC. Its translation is CASSQGLNYEQYF.

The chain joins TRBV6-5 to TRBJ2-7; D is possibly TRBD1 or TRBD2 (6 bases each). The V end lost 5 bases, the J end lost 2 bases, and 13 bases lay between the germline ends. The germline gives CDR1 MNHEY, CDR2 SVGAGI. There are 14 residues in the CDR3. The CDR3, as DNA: TGTGCCAGCAGTCCACAGGGAGGACCCTACGAGCAGTACTTC. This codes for CASSPQGGPYEQYF.

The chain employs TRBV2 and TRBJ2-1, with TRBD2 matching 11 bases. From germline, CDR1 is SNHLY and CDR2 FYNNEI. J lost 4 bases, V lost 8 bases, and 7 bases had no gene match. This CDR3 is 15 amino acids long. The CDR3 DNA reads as TGTGCCAGCGGGGTAGCGGGAGGGACTTACAATGAGCAGTTCTTC. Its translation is CASGVAGGTYNEQFF.

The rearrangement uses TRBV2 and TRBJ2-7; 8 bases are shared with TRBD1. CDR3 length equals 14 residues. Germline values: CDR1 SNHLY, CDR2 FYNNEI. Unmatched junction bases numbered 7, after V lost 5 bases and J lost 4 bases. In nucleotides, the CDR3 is TGTGCCAGCAGTTCGGACAGGGTAATATACGAGCAGTACTTC. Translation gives CASSSDRVIYEQYF.